This TCR beta chain was found in a study of blood T cell repertoires in COVID-19. CDR1 is SNHLY and CDR2 is FYNNEI in the germline V gene. The CDR3 has 13 residues. V dropped 5 bases and J dropped 5; count of bases not matched to a gene: 3. The assay was immunoSEQ multiplex PCR, and TCRdb's table has in-frame clones only and misses some. The sample shows hundreds of thousands of clones, 87% of them seen only once. This clonotype was sampled from a woman aged 18 to 35 with acute COVID-19. The chain is built from TRBV2 and TRBJ2-7; 10 bases are a match to TRBD2. The sequencing sample was made of PBMCs or T cells enriched from blood (not recorded which). CDR3 nucleotides: TGTGCCAGCAGTAGAGCGGGGGGGAACGAGCAGTACTTC. Translated: CASSRAGGNEQYF.